This TCR beta chain was captured by sequencing in a study of T cell responses to AZD1222 COVID-19 vaccine. About this clone: Its antigen is not known.

The V and J ends lost 5 bases and 3 bases respectively, with 22 bases between them. This CDR3 is 17 amino acids long. The V gene's germline CDR1 is LNHDA and CDR2 SQIVND (reference sequence). Study-wide results and caveats: As reported, nearly half of all spike-specific TCRs target variant regions that are unmutated. Possibly, clonal diversity was underestimated; donors were largely white British and included more females. Two AZD1222 administrations were followed by greater Spike-specific TCR breadth and depth. Of the AZD1222 recipients, only six were seropositive at baseline.

TCRdb keeps only in-frame clones here, not all; method: immunoSEQ multiplex PCR. The sample shows 200,000 to 250,000 clones, roughly 91% of them seen only once. The clonotype originates from an adult in good health. This chain links TRBV19 with TRBJ1-2; D is unresolved. The sample in question was peripheral blood, obtained on day 0 of MenACWY control vaccination. The CDR3 nucleotides read TGTGCCAGTAGTCCCGGCAAAGGGAGGGTAGCTCACTATGGCTACACCTTC. Translated, it gives CASSPGKGRVAHYGYTF.